This section outlines one TCR beta chain sequence together with its context. No antigen is known for it. This entry belongs to a study of cytomegalovirus exposure and HLA in healthy donors. Study-wide findings and caveats: In vitro work confirmed that three CMV-associated chains recognize CMV antigens.

Repertoires were generated with immunoSEQ multiplex PCR, while TCRdb's copy carries only in-frame clones and drops some. Of about 130,000 clones listed, roughly nine tenths were seen once; the top ten hold around 1.2%. The germline CDR1 and CDR2 sequences are MDHEN and SYDVKM. The CDR3 runs 17 residues. The ends lost 5 bases at V and 5 bases at J; junction bases unmatched: 12. The sample taken for sequencing was PBMCs. This TCR was sampled from a woman aged 18 to 35 in good health and CMV-seronegative. The genes are TRBV28 and TRBJ1-4, with 9 bases that match TRBD1. CDR3 nucleotides: TGTGCCAGCAGTAAGGCTTCGTTGGGACAGGGAAATGAAAAACTGTTTTTT. Protein product: CASSKASLGQGNEKLFF.